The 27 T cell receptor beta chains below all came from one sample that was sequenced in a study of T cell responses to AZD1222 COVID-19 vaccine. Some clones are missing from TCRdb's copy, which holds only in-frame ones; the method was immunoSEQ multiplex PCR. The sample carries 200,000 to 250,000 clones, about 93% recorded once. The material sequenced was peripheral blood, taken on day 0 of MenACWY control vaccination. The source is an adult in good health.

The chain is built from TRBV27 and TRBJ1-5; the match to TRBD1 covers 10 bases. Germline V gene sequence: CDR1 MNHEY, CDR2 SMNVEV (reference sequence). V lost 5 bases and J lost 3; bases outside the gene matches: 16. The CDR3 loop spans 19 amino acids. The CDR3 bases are TGTGCCAGCAGTCAGGGGGACAGGGGACCCCCACGCATCAATCAGCCCCAGCATTTT. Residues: CASSQGDRGPPRINQPQHF.

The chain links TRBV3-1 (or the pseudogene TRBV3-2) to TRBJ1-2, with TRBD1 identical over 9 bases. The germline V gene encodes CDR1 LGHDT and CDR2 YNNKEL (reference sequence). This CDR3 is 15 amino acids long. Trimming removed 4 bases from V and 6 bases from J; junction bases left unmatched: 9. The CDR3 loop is CASSPRQGGSDGYTF. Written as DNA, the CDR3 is TGTGCCAGCAGCCCCAGACAGGGGGGTTCGGATGGCTACACCTTC.

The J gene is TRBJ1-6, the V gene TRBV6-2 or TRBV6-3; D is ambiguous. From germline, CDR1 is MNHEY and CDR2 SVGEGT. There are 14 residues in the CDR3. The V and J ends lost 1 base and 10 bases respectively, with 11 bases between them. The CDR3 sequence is CASSYWPGPSPLHF. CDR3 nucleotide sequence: TGTGCCAGCAGTTACTGGCCAGGACCCTCACCCCTCCACTTT.

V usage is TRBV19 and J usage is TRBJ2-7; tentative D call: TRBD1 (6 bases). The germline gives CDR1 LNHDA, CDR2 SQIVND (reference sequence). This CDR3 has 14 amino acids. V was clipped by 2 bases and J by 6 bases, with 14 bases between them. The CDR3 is CASSITGSTGEQYF. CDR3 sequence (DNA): TGTGCCAGTAGTATAACAGGGTCGACAGGCGAGCAGTACTTC. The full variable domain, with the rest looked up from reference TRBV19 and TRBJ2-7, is DGGITQSPKYLFRKEGQNVTLSCEQNLNHDAMYWYRQDPGQGLRLIYYSQIVNDFQKGDIAEGYSVSREKKESFPLTVTSAQKNPTAFYLCASSITGSTGEQYFGPGTRLTVT.

The CDR3 DNA sequence: TGTGCCAGTAGTACCGCTCGGACAGGGTATGGCTACACCTTC. Translated, it gives CASSTARTGYGYTF. The chain recombines TRBV19 with TRBJ1-2, with 8 bases aligning to TRBD1. CDR3 length equals 14 residues. Unmatched junction bases numbered 6, after V lost 4 bases and J lost 5 bases. The germline V gene has CDR1 LNHDA and CDR2 SQIVND (reference sequence).

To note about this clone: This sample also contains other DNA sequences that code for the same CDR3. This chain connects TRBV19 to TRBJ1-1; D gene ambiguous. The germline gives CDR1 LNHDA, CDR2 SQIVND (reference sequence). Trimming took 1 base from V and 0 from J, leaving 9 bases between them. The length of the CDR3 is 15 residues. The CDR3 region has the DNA TGTGCCAGTAGTATAGCGGGCGGCATGAACACTGAAGCTTTCTTT. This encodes CASSIAGGMNTEAFF.

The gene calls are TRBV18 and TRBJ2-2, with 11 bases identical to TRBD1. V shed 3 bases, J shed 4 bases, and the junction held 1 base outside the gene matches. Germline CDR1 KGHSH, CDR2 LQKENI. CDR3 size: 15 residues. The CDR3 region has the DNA TGTGCCAGCTCACCTGGGACAGGGGGCACCGGGGAGCTGTTTTTT. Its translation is CASSPGTGGTGELFF.

This CDR3 is CASSVRLQGASSYNEQFF. In DNA form, the CDR3 reads TGTGCCAGCAGCGTGCGCCTTCAGGGGGCGAGCTCCTACAATGAGCAGTTCTTC. V usage is TRBV5-5 and J usage is TRBJ2-1, with 8 nucleotides matching TRBD1. The CDR3 contains 18 residues. Germline lookup yields CDR1 SGHKS and CDR2 YYEKEE (reference sequence). Germline trimming cut 4 bases from V and 0 bases from J; bases unmatched to any gene: 12. Full variable domain (rest looked up from reference TRBV5-5 and TRBJ2-1): DAGVTQSPTHLIKTRGQQVTLRCSPISGHKSVSWYQQVLGQGPQFIFQYYEKEERGRGNFPDRFSARQFPNYSSELNVNALLLGDSALYLCASSVRLQGASSYNEQFFGPGTRLTVL.

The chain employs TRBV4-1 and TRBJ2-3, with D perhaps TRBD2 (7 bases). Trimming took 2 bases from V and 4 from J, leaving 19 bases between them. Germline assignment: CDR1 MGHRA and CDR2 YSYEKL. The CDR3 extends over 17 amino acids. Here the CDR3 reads CASSQRLGGAPSDTQYF. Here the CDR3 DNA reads TGCGCCAGCAGCCAAAGATTGGGGGGGGCCCCATCAGATACGCAGTATTTT.

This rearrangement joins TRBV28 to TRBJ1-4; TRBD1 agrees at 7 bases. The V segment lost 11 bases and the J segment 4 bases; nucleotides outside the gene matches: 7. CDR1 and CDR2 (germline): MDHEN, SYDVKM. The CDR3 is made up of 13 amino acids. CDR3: CAALGQINEKLFF. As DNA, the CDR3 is TGTGCCGCCCTGGGACAGATTAATGAAAAACTGTTTTTT.

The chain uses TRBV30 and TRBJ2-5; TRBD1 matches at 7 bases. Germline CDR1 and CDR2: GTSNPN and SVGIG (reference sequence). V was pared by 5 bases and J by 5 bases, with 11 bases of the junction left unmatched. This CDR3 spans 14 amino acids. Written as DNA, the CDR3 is TGTGCCTGGGGCGGCAGGGGGAATTGGGAGACCCAGTACTTC. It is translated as CAWGGRGNWETQYF.

In DNA, the CDR3 is TGTGCCAGCAGTGTACGCGGCGATAATTCACCCCTCCACTTT. Protein product: CASSVRGDNSPLHF. This chain uses TRBV2 with TRBJ1-6, with D hard to call. The germline V gene has CDR1 SNHLY and CDR2 FYNNEI. V shed 4 bases and J shed 5 bases, with 9 bases lying between them. This CDR3 is built from 14 residues.

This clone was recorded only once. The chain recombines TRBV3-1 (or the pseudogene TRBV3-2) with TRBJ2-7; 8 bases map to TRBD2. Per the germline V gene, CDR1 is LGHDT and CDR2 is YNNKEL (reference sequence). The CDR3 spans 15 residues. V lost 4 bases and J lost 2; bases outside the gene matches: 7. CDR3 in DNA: TGTGCCAGCAGCCGAGCGGGGGACCCGGCCTACGAGCAGTACTTC. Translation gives CASSRAGDPAYEQYF.

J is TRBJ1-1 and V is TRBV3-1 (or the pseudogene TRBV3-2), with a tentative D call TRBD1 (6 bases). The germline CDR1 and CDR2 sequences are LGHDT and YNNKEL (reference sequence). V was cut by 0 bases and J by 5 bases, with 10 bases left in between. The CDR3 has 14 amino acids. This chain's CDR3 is CASSQDGGPTEAFF. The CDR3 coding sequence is TGTGCCAGCAGCCAAGATGGGGGGCCTACTGAAGCTTTCTTT.

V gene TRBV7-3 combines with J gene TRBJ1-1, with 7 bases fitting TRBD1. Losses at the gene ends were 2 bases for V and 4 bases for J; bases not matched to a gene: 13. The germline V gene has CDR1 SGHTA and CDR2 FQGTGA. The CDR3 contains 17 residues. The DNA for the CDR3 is TGTGCCAGCAGCTTATTGTGTGACAGGGCGGTGTGCACTGAAGCTTTCTTT. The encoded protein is CASSLLCDRAVCTEAFF.

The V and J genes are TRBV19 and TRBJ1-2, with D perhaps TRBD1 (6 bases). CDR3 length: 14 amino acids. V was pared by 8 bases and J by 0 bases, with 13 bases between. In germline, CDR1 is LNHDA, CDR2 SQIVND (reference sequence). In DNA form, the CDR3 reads TGTGCCAGTCAGGGGCGACCAGCTAACTATGGCTACACCTTC. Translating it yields CASQGRPANYGYTF. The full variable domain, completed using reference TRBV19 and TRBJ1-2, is DGGITQSPKYLFRKEGQNVTLSCEQNLNHDAMYWYRQDPGQGLRLIYYSQIVNDFQKGDIAEGYSVSREKKESFPLTVTSAQKNPTAFYLCASQGRPANYGYTFGSGTRLTVV.

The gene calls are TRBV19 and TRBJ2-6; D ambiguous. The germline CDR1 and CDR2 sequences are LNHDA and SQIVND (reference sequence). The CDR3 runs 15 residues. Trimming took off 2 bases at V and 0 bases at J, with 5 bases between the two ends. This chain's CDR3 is CASSIWVSGANVLTF. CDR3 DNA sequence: TGTGCCAGTAGTATATGGGTCTCTGGGGCCAACGTCCTGACTTTC.

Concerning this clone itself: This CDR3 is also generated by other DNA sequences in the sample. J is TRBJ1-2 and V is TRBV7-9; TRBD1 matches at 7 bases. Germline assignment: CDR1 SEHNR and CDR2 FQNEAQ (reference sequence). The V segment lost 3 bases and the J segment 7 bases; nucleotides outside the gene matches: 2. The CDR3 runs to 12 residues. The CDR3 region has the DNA TGTGCCAGCAGCTTGACAGGGTCTGGCTACACCTTC. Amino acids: CASSLTGSGYTF.

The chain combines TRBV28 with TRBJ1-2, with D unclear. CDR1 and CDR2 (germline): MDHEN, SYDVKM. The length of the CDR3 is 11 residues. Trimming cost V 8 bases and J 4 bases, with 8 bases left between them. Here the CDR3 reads CASYLGYGYTF. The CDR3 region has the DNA TGTGCCAGCTACCTCGGCTATGGCTACACCTTC.

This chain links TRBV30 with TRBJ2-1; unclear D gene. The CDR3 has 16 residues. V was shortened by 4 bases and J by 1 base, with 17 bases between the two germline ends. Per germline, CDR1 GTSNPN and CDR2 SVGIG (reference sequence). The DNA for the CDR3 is TGTGCCTGGACCCATAAGGACCTTGCGTCCTACAATGAGCAGTTCTTC. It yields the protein CAWTHKDLASYNEQFF.

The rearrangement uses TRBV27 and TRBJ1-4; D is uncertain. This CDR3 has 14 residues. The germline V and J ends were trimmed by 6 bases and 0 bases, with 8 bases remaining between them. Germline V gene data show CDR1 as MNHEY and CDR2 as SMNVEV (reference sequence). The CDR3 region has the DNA TGTGCCAGCAGGAACCTAGCAACTAATGAAAAACTGTTTTTT. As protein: CASRNLATNEKLFF.

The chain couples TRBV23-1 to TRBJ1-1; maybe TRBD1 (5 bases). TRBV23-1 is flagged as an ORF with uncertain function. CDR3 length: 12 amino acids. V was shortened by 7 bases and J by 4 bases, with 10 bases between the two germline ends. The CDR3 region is CASIGGVTEAFF. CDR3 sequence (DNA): TGCGCCAGCATTGGGGGGGTCACTGAAGCTTTCTTT.

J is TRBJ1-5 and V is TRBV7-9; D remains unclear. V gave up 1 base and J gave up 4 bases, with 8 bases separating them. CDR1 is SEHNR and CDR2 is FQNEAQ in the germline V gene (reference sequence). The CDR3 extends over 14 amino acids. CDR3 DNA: TGTGCCAGCAGCTTAGGGAGAGGAAATCAGCCCCAGCATTTT. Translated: CASSLGRGNQPQHF.

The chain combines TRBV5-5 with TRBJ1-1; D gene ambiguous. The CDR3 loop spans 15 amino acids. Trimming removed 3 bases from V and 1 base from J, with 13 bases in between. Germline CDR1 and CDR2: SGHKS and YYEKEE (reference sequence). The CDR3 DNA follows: TGTGCCAGCAGCTACACAGTGCGTGGGAACACTGAAGCTTTCTTT. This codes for CASSYTVRGNTEAFF.

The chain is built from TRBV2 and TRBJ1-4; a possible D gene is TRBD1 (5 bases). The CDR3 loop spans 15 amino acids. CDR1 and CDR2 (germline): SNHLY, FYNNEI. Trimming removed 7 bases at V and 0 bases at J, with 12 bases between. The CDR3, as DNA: TGTGCCAGCAACCTGCGGGGGGCAACTAATGAAAAACTGTTTTTT. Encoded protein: CASNLRGATNEKLFF.

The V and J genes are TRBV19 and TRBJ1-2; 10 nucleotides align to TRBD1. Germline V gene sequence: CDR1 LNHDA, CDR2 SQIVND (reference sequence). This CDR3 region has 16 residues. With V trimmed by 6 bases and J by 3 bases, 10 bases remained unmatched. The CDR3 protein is CASSRTGGSADYGYTF. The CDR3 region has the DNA TGTGCCAGTAGCAGGACAGGGGGTTCAGCTGACTATGGCTACACCTTC.

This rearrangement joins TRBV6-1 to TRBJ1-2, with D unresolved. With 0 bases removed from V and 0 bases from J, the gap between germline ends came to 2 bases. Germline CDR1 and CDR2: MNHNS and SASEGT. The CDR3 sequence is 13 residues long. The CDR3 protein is CASSEAANYGYTF. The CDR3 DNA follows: TGTGCCAGCAGTGAAGCAGCTAACTATGGCTACACCTTC.